The 15 T cell receptor beta chains below all came from one sample that was sequenced in a study of blood T cell repertoires in COVID-19. Assay: immunoSEQ multiplex PCR; the TCRdb copy retains only in-frame clones and omits some. This sample carries 150,000 to 200,000 clones, around 89% of them seen once, and the ten largest clones take 4% to 5.5%. Sequenced material: peripheral blood. The receptor source for this set is a human donor in a cohort sampled during active COVID-19.

J is TRBJ2-7 and V is TRBV11-2, with D maybe TRBD2 (6 bases). This CDR3 has 14 amino acids. V dropped 1 base and J dropped 3 bases, with 10 bases sitting between them. Germline CDR1 and CDR2: SGHAT and FQNNGV. The CDR3, as DNA: TGTGCCAGCAGCTTAGCGGGAGAAAGCTACGAGCAGTACTTC. Translating it yields CASSLAGESYEQYF. Looking up the rest from reference TRBV11-2 and TRBJ2-7 gives the full variable domain: EAGVAQSPRYKIIEKRQSVAFWCNPISGHATLYWYQQILGQGPKLLIQFQNNGVVDDSQLPKDRFSAERLKGVDSTLKIQPAKLEDSAVYLCASSLAGESYEQYFGPGTRLTVT.

The chain joins TRBV7-9 to TRBJ2-1; 8 nucleotides match TRBD1. After removal of 4 bases from V and 0 bases from J, the junction contained 14 bases not matched to a gene. The CDR3 consists of 19 residues. The germline CDR1 and CDR2 sequences are SEHNR and FQNEAQ (reference sequence). CDR3 DNA: TGTGCCAGCAGCTCCCCCCCCCACAGGGGGGTTAGCTCCTACAATGAGCAGTTCTTC. Protein sequence: CASSSPPHRGVSSYNEQFF. The full variable domain, with the rest looked up from reference TRBV7-9 and TRBJ2-1, is DTGVSQNPRHKITKRGQNVTFRCDPISEHNRLYWYRQTLGQGPEFLTYFQNEAQLEKSRLLSDRFSAERPKGSFSTLEIQRTEQGDSAMYLCASSSPPHRGVSSYNEQFFGPGTRLTVL.

The chain carries TRBV6-5 and TRBJ1-2; the D gene is possibly TRBD1 (5 bases). Germline V gene lookup returns CDR1 MNHEY and CDR2 SVGAGI. This CDR3 is built from 15 residues. Between the trimmed V and J ends, which lost 0 bases and 4 bases, there was a span of 12 bases. CDR3 sequence: CASSYSNRGSYGYTF. DNA of the CDR3: TGTGCCAGCAGTTACTCGAATAGGGGTAGCTATGGCTACACCTTC.

The rearrangement joins TRBV6-2 or TRBV6-3 to TRBJ1-5; D not certain. The V end lost 2 bases, the J end lost 14 bases, and 13 bases lay between the germline ends. The CDR3 contains 12 residues. Germline-derived CDR1 and CDR2 are MNHEY and SVGEGT. For the CDR3, the DNA is TGTGCCAGCAGTTACGACTCCGCCGTCAAGCATTTT. Protein sequence: CASSYDSAVKHF.

The genes are TRBV5-1 and TRBJ1-4, with 9 bases lining up with TRBD1. CDR3 length: 14 amino acids. Losses at the gene ends were 2 bases for V and 8 bases for J; bases not matched to a gene: 4. Germline assignment: CDR1 SGHRS and CDR2 YFSETQ. The CDR3 sequence is CASSFTGGREKLFF. CDR3 nucleotide sequence: TGCGCCAGCAGCTTCACAGGGGGCCGAGAAAAACTGTTTTTT.

The chain joins TRBV24-1 to TRBJ2-1; 8 bases are a match to TRBD1. This CDR3 is built from 15 residues. Germline trimming cut 3 bases from V and 5 bases from J; bases unmatched to any gene: 5. Germline CDR1 KGHDR, CDR2 SFDVKD. CDR3 residues: CATSDRTGFDNEQFF. The CDR3 nucleotides read TGTGCCACCAGTGATCGGACAGGGTTTGACAATGAGCAGTTCTTC.

The genes are TRBV7-9 and TRBJ2-7; 11 positions agree with TRBD1. Trimming at V came to 1 base and at J to 6 bases, leaving 2 bases not matched to a gene. Germline CDR1 reads SEHNR; CDR2 reads FQNEAQ (reference sequence). The CDR3 extends over 14 amino acids. Here the CDR3 reads CASSLGDRGAEQYF. DNA for the CDR3: TGTGCCAGCAGCTTAGGGGACAGGGGGGCCGAGCAGTACTTC.

V gene TRBV7-9 combines with J gene TRBJ1-2, with a tentative D call TRBD1 (5 bases). Germline CDR1 reads SEHNR; CDR2 reads FQNEAQ (reference sequence). The length of the CDR3 is 15 residues. The ends were cut back, 5 bases at V and 2 bases at J, with 15 bases in the middle. The CDR3 nucleotides read TGTGCCAGCAGCAAGACTACGGGGGTCAACTATGGCTACACCTTC. It encodes CASSKTTGVNYGYTF.

This chain connects TRBV5-1 to TRBJ2-1; 7 bases map to TRBD1. V was pared by 6 bases and J by 7 bases, with 13 bases of the junction left unmatched. In germline, CDR1 is SGHRS, CDR2 YFSETQ. CDR3 length: 15 residues. In DNA, the CDR3 is TGCGCCAGCAACATAGGACAGGTCGCTCAAAATGAGCAGTTCTTC. It specifies CASNIGQVAQNEQFF.

The chain carries TRBV5-8 and TRBJ2-5; D is undetermined. Germline V CDR1 and CDR2: SGHTS, YDEGEE. Trimming cost V 0 bases and J 3 bases, with 12 bases left between them. This CDR3 has 15 residues. The CDR3 spells CASSLGALMEETQYF. The CDR3 DNA follows: TGTGCCAGCAGCTTGGGGGCATTGATGGAAGAGACCCAGTACTTC.

The rearrangement joins TRBV2 to TRBJ2-5, with a tentative D call TRBD2 (5 bases). From germline, CDR1 is SNHLY and CDR2 FYNNEI. The CDR3 loop spans 16 amino acids. V lost 4 bases to trimming and J lost 0 bases, with 15 bases between them. The CDR3: CASSARWRAYQETQYF. DNA for the CDR3: TGTGCCAGCAGTGCTAGATGGCGGGCGTACCAAGAGACCCAGTACTTC.

This chain connects TRBV9 to TRBJ1-1; no clear D. The CDR3 has 13 amino acids. CDR1 is SGDLS and CDR2 is YYNGEE in the germline V gene. V dropped 0 bases and J dropped 1 base, with 4 bases sitting between them. The CDR3 bases are TGTGCCAGCAGCGTAGACAGGAACACTGAAGCTTTCTTT. It specifies CASSVDRNTEAFF. Complete variable domain (other parts from reference TRBV9 and TRBJ1-1): DSGVTQTPKHLITATGQRVTLRCSPRSGDLSVYWYQQSLDQGLQFLIQYYNGEERAKGNILERFSAQQFPDLHSELNLSSLELGDSALYFCASSVDRNTEAFFGQGTRLTVV.

As for this clone: This may be a read error: a much more frequent sequence differs by one nucleotide. V is TRBV7-9 and J is TRBJ1-1, with 10 bases that match TRBD1. Germline CDR1 is SEHNR and CDR2 is FQNEAQ (reference sequence). J gave up 1 base and V 5 bases, and 1 base lay outside the gene matches. This CDR3 is 14 amino acids long. The CDR3 DNA reads TGTGCCAGCAGCCGGACAGGGGGGAACACTGAAGCTTTCTTT. Protein sequence: CASSRTGGNTEAFF.

V usage is TRBV2 and J usage is TRBJ2-7; 7 nucleotides line up with TRBD2. CDR3 length: 15 amino acids. J gave up 1 base and V 7 bases, and 10 bases lay outside the gene matches. Per germline, CDR1 SNHLY and CDR2 FYNNEI. Here the CDR3 reads CASIPPGGPSYEQYF. In DNA form, the CDR3 reads TGTGCCAGCATTCCCCCGGGAGGTCCTTCCTACGAGCAGTACTTC. Filled out from reference TRBV2 and TRBJ2-7, the complete variable domain reads EPEVTQTPSHQVTQMGQEVILRCVPISNHLYFYWYRQILGQKVEFLVSFYNNEISEKSEIFDDQFSVERPDGSNFTLKIRSTKLEDSAMYFCASIPPGGPSYEQYFGPGTRLTVT.

The gene calls are TRBV27 and TRBJ2-5; 8 bases align to TRBD2. This CDR3 has 14 amino acids. Germline assignment: CDR1 MNHEY and CDR2 SMNVEV (reference sequence). The ends lost 2 bases at V and 4 bases at J; junction bases unmatched: 3. The DNA of the CDR3 is TGTGCCAGCAGTTTAGGTGCGGGAGGAGAGACCCAGTACTTC. Translating gives CASSLGAGGETQYF.